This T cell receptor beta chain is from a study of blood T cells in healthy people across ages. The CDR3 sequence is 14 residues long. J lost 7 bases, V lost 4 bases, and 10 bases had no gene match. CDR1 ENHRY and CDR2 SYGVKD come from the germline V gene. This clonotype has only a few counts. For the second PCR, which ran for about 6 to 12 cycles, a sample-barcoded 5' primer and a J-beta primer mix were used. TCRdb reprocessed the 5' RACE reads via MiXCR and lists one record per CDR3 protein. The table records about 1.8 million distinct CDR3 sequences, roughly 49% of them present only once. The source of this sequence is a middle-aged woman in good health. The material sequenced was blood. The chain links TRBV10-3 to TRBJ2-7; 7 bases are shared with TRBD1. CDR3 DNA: TGTGCCATCAGTGCCGGAATAGGGGGCGTTGAGCAGTACTTC. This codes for CAISAGIGGVEQYF.